This TCR beta chain stems from a study of blood T cell repertoires in COVID-19 (dated by TCRdb to the early 2020s). About the study as a whole: Samples covering the acute and convalescent phases of COVID-19 were provided by collaborators in the United States, Italy and Spain. Where available, HLA class I and class II types were obtained from metadata supplied by the sample provider rather than from assay-based typing. The sample metadata nearly always contained a de-identified subject ID, COVID-19 status, age in years and sex. The material from the prospective study consisted of cDNA or gDNA derived from T cells, B-cell-depleted T cells, or PBMCs. The samples were drawn from two sources: the first 160 participants of the ongoing ImmuneRACE study, and approximately 1,300 subjects contributed by 6 global collaborators. The repertoires were made available in a free public database intended to serve as a resource for research on the immune response to SARS-CoV-2. Deeply sampled blood TCRbeta repertoires from subjects exposed to, actively infected with, or recovered from COVID-19 were included in the dataset. Study-wide findings and limitations: The quantity of clinical and demographic metadata differed by source and by participant and was supplied without curation.

The germline V gene (reference sequence) gives CDR1 as SEHNR and CDR2 as FQNEAQ. The CDR3 sequence holds 17 residues, the cysteine and phenylalanine included. Here the CDR3 DNA is all that survives: 51 bases in frame from base 1. The germline V and J ends show losses of 5 bases and 2 bases respectively, and no gene match explains 7 bases of the junction. TCRbeta CDR3 regions were amplified from genomic DNA by means of the immunoSEQ Assay, a bias-controlled multiplex PCR. Turning to the authors' computational methods: Nucleated cell counts per sample were estimated from amplification of reference gene primers within the assay. Sequence reads were collapsed and filtered to measure the absolute abundance of every unique TCRbeta CDR3 rearrangement. For each sample, productive Simpson clonality was calculated by taking the square root of Simpson's diversity index across productive rearrangements. Here the immuneACCESS table is served through TCRdb, limited to in-frame sequences with V and J called. Missing clones are a known gap in these copies; in checked studies unresolved V genes cover under half, and the rest lacks a known reason. The DNA was the basis for D and trimming; V, J and clone size are from that table. This sample gives some 530,000 clones in total; around 85% of them show up just once. The ten largest account for 6.5% to 8.5% of the sample.

Comments on this clone: The antigen it binds to is not known. Per-base qualities were not stored, and no clone one base away is much larger.

Participants in the prospective study were enrolled through a virtual design, were aged roughly 18 to 100 years, and lived in approximately 24 United States geographic areas. In the prospective study, participants were assigned to cohorts based on the clinical history participants reported in a screening survey and a study questionnaire. For ImmuneRACE Cohort 3, a participant was defined as recovered based on two consecutive negative NP/OP PCR tests, clearance by a healthcare professional, or resolution of symptoms. In the prospective study, mobile phlebotomists collected whole blood, serum and a nasopharyngeal or oropharyngeal swab from each participant. Participants in the prospective study had the option to provide additional blood draws and questionnaires over a roughly 2-month period. Before DNA extraction, prospective study blood samples were shipped either frozen or at room temperature.

Source material: PBMCs or T cells enriched from blood (not recorded which). Recombination linked TRBV7-9 to TRBJ1-6; 9 bases in between match TRBD1. This TCR derives from a woman aged 55-70 years who had recovered from COVID-19. Read as DNA, the sequence is TGTGCCAGCAGCCCTGGGGACAGGGCGGCCTATAATTCACCCCTCCACTTT. Its protein product is CASSPGDRAAYNSPLHF.